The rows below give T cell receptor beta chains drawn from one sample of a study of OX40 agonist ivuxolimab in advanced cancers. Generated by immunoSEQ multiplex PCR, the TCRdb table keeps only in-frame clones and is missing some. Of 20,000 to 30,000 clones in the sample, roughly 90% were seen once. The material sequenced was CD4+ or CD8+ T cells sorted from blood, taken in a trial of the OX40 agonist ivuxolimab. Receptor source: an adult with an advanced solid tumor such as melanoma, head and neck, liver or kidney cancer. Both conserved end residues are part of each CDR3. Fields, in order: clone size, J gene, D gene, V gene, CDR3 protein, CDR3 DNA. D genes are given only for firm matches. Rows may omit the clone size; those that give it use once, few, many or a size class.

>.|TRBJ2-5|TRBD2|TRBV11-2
CASSPGTNNVETQYF
TGTGCCAGCAGCCCAGGGACTAACAATGTAGAGACCCAGTACTTC
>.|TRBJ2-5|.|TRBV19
CASSFSGKETQYF
TGTGCCAGTAGTTTCTCAGGGAAAGAGACCCAGTACTTC
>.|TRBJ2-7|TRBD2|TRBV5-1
CASSLSLAGGTYEQYF
TGCGCCAGCAGCTTGAGTCTAGCGGGAGGAACTTACGAGCAGTACTTC
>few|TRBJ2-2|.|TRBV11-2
CASSLDIWTENTGELFF
TGTGCCAGCAGCTTAGATATTTGGACAGAGAACACCGGGGAGCTGTTTTTT
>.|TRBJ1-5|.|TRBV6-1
CASSALRGSQPQHF
TGTGCCAGCAGTGCCCTCAGGGGCAGCCAGCCCCAGCATTTT
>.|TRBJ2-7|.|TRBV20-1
CSVRDRYEQYF
TGCAGTGTCCGAGACCGTTACGAGCAGTACTTC
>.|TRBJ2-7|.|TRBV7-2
CASSPAGSSYEQYF
TGTGCCAGCAGCCCGGCGGGGAGCTCCTACGAGCAGTACTTC
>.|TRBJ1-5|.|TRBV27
CASRLGGSNQPQHF
TGTGCCAGCAGGTTAGGAGGCAGCAATCAGCCCCAGCATTTT
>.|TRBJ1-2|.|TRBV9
CASSVAPGDGYTF
TGTGCCAGCAGCGTAGCCCCGGGGGATGGCTACACCTTC
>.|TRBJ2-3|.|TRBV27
CASSLGRESGDTQYF
TGTGCCAGCAGTTTAGGCAGGGAGAGTGGAGATACGCAGTATTTT
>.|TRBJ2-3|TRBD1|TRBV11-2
CASSLATLPGQGTDTQYF
TGTGCCAGCAGCTTAGCTACACTCCCGGGACAGGGGACAGATACGCAGTATTTT
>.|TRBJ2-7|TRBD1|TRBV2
CASSVGQVGYEQYF
TGTGCCAGCAGTGTAGGACAGGTAGGGTACGAGCAGTACTTC
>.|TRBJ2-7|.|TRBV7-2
CASSLYTYEQYF
TGTGCCAGCAGCTTATATACCTACGAGCAGTACTTC
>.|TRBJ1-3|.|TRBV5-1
CASSLGYSGNTIYF
TGCGCCAGCAGCTTAGGATACTCTGGAAACACCATATATTTT
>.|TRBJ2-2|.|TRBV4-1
CASRVGTFAGELFF
TGCGCCAGCAGGGTTGGGACATTCGCCGGGGAGCTGTTTTTT
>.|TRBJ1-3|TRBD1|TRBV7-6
CASSLAWDSSGNTIYF
TGTGCCAGCAGCTTAGCCTGGGACAGCTCTGGAAACACCATATATTTT
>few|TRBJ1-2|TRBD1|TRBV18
CASSRGDRAGYTF
TGTGCCAGCTCACGAGGGGACAGGGCTGGCTACACCTTC
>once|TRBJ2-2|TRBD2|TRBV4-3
CASSLRTSGDAGELFF
TGCGCCAGCAGCCTTCGGACTAGCGGGGACGCCGGGGAGCTGTTTTTT
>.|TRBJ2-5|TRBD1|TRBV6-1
CASSLVGQGLETQYF
TGTGCCAGCAGTCTGGTGGGACAGGGGTTGGAGACCCAGTACTTC
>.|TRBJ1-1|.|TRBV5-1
CASSSDRIDPATEAFF
TGCGCCAGCAGCTCCGACAGGATAGATCCAGCCACTGAAGCTTTCTTT
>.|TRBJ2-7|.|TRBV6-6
CASRLRETYEQYF
TGTGCCAGCAGACTCAGGGAGACCTACGAGCAGTACTTC
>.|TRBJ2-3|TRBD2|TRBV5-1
CASSLSTSGVTDTQYF
TGCGCCAGCAGCCTCTCGACTAGCGGGGTAACAGATACGCAGTATTTT
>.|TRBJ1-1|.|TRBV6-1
CASSNLDGGAEAFF
TGTGCCAGCAGTAACTTGGACGGAGGCGCTGAAGCTTTCTTT
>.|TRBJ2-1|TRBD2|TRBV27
CASSFLYGGAANEQFF
TGTGCCAGCAGTTTTCTATACGGGGGGGCCGCGAATGAGCAGTTCTTC
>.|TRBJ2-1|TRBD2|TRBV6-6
CASSDLAGVINEQFF
TGTGCCAGCAGCGATCTAGCGGGAGTCATCAATGAGCAGTTCTTC
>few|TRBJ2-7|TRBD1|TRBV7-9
CASSSVDRSYYEQYF
TGTGCCAGCAGCTCTGTGGACAGGAGCTACTACGAGCAGTACTTC
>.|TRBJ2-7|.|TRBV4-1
CASSQELGGSYEQYF
TGCGCCAGCAGCCAAGAATTGGGGGGCTCCTACGAGCAGTACTTC
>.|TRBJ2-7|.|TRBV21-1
CASSKAEGAFDEQYF
TGTGCCAGCAGCAAAGCGGAGGGGGCATTTGACGAGCAGTACTTC
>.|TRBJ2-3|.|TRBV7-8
CASSPKIFATADTQYF
TGTGCCAGCAGCCCCAAGATCTTCGCAACAGCAGATACGCAGTATTTT
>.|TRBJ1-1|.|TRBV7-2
CASSPHMNTEAFF
TGTGCCAGCAGCCCCCATATGAACACTGAAGCTTTCTTT
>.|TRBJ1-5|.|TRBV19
CASSAGHLQPQHF
TGTGCCAGTAGTGCCGGACATTTACAGCCCCAGCATTTT
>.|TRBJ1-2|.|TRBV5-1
CASSLGSDYGYTF
TGCGCCAGCAGTCTGGGCTCTGACTATGGCTACACCTTC
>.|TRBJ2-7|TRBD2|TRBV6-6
CATAAGGSYEQYF
TGTGCCACCGCGGCGGGGGGCTCCTACGAGCAGTACTTC
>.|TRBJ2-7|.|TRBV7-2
CASSIGTAYEQYF
TGTGCCAGCAGCATCGGGACGGCCTACGAGCAGTACTTC
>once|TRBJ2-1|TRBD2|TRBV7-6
CASSSSGTSGGNEQFF
TGTGCCAGCAGCTCCTCCGGGACTAGCGGGGGGAATGAGCAGTTCTTC
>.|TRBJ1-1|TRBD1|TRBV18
CASSSGQGLTEAFF
TGTGCCAGCTCATCCGGACAGGGTCTGACTGAAGCTTTCTTT
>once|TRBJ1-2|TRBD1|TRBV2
CASSEDRGTLGYGYTF
TGTGCCAGCAGTGAAGACAGGGGGACTCTGGGGTATGGCTACACCTTC
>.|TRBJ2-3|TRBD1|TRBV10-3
CAISPGTGSDTQYF
TGTGCCATCAGTCCCGGGACAGGGTCAGATACGCAGTATTTT
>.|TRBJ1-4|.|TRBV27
CASSPRGVYATNEKLFF
TGTGCCAGCAGTCCCCGGGGGGTGTACGCAACTAATGAAAAACTGTTTTTT
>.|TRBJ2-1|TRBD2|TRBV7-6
CASSPRTRSLNEQFF
TGTGCCAGCAGCCCTCGGACTAGATCTCTCAATGAGCAGTTCTTC
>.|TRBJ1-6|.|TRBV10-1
CASSETGIPSPLHF
TGCGCCAGCAGTGAGACGGGGATTCCCTCACCCCTCCACTTT
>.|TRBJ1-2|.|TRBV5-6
CASSIQGAVGGYTF
TGTGCCAGCAGCATACAGGGTGCCGTGGGTGGCTACACCTTC
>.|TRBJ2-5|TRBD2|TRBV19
CASSTAGFETQYF
TGTGCCAGTAGTACAGCGGGATTCGAGACCCAGTACTTC
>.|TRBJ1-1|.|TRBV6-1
CASSEFQENEAFF
TGTGCCAGCAGTGAATTTCAGGAGAATGAAGCTTTCTTT
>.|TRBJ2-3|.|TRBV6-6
CASSYGGQALDTQYF
TGTGCCAGCAGTTACGGGGGGCAGGCCCTAGATACGCAGTATTTT
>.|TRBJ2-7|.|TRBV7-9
CASTPLSLGSYRNEQYF
TGTGCCAGCACTCCTTTATCCCTGGGGTCGTATCGGAACGAGCAGTACTTC
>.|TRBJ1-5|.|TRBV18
CASSSVPFNQPQHF
TGTGCCAGCTCATCCGTACCCTTCAATCAGCCCCAGCATTTT
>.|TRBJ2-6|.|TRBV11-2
CASTTAGPAGANVLTF
TGTGCCAGCACCACCGCGGGTCCCGCTGGGGCCAACGTCCTGACTTTC
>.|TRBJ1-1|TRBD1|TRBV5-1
CASSLTFGVPGQGTEAFF
TGCGCCAGCAGCTTGACATTTGGCGTCCCGGGACAGGGCACTGAAGCTTTCTTT
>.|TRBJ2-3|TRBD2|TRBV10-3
CAISDSGLTDTQYF
TGTGCCATCAGTGATAGCGGGCTCACAGATACGCAGTATTTT